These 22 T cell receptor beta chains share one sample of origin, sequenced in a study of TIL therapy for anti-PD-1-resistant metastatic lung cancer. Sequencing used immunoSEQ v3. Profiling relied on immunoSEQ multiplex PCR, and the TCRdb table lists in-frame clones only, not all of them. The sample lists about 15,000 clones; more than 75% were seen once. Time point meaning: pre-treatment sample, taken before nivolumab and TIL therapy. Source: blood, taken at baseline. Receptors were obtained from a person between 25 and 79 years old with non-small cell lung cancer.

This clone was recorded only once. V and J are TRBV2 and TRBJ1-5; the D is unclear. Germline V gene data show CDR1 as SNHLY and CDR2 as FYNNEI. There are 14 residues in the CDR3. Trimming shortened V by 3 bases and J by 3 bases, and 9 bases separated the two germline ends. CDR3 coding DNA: TGTGCCAGCAGTGACCGGGAGACCAATCAGCCCCAGCATTTT. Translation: CASSDRETNQPQHF.

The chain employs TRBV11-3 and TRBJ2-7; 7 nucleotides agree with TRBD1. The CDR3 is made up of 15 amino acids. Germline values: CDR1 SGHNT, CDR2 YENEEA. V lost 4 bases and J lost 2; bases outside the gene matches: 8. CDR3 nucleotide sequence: TGTGCCAGCAGCTCCCCGGGACAGTCAACCTACGAGCAGTACGTC. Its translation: CASSSPGQSTYEQYV.

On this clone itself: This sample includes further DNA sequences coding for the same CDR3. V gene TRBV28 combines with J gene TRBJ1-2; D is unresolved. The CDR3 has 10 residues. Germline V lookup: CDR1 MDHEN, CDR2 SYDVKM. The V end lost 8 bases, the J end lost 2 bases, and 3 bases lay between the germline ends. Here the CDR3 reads CASSNYGYTF. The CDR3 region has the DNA TGTGCCAGCTCCAACTATGGCTACACCTTC.

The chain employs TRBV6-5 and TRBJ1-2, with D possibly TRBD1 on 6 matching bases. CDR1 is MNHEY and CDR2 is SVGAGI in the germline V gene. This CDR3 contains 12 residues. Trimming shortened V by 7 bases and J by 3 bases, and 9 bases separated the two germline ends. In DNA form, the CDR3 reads TGTGCCAGCACCCGGACAGACTATGGCTACACCTTC. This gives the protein CASTRTDYGYTF.

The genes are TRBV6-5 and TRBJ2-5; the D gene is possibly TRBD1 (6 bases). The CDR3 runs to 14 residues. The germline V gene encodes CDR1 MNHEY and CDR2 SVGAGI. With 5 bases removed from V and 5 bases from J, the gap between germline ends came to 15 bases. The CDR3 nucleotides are TGTGCCAGCAGTCGAAGGCGCAGGGGTGAGACCCAGTACTTC. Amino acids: CASSRRRRGETQYF.

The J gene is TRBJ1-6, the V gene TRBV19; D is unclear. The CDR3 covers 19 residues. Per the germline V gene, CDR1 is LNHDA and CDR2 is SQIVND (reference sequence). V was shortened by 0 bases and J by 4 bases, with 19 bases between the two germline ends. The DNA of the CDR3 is TGTGCCAGTAGTATAGACCCCTGGAGTCTCGGAAGGTATAATTCACCCCTCCACTTT. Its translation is CASSIDPWSLGRYNSPLHF. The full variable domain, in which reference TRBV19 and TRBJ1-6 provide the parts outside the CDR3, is DGGITQSPKYLFRKEGQNVTLSCEQNLNHDAMYWYRQDPGQGLRLIYYSQIVNDFQKGDIAEGYSVSREKKESFPLTVTSAQKNPTAFYLCASSIDPWSLGRYNSPLHFGNGTRLTVT.

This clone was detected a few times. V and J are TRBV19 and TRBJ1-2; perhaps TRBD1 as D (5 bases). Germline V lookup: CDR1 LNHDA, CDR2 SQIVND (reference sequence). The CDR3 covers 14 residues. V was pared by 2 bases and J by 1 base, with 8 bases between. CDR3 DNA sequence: TGTGCCAGTAGTATAACAGGCCATAACTATGGCTACACCTTC. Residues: CASSITGHNYGYTF.

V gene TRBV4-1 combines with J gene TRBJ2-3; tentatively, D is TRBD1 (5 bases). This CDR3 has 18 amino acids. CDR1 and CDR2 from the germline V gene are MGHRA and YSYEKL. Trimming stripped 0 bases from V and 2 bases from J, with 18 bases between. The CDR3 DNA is TGCGCCAGCAGCCAAGATGAAGGTGTCAGGGCCCTCACAGATACGCAGTATTTT. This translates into CASSQDEGVRALTDTQYF.

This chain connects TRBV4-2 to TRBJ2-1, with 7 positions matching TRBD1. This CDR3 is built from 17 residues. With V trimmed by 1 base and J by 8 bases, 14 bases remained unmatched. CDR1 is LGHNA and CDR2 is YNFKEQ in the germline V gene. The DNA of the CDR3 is TGTGCCAGCAGCCAAGTGGAGATAAGGGACAGTCCTCATGAGCAGTTCTTC. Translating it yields CASSQVEIRDSPHEQFF.

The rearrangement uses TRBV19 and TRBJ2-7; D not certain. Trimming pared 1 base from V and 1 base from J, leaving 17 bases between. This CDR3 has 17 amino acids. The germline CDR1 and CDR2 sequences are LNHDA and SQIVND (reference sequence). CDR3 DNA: TGTGCCAGTAGTATAGCTGGCCAAGGATCCGGATCCTACGAGCAGTACTTC. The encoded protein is CASSIAGQGSGSYEQYF.

The CDR3 sequence: CASSGPRGIPQHF. The DNA for the CDR3 is TGTGCCAGCAGCGGCCCGCGGGGTATCCCCCAGCATTTT. This chain connects TRBV7-8 to TRBJ1-5; D gene uncertain. Trimming shortened V by 5 bases and J by 10 bases, and 15 bases separated the two germline ends. Germline CDR1 is SGHVS and CDR2 is FQNEAQ. The length of the CDR3 is 13 residues.

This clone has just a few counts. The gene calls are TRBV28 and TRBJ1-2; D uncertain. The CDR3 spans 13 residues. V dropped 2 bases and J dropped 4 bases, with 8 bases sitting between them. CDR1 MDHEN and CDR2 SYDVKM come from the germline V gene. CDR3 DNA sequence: TGTGCCAGCAGTTTAGGCCCACGCTATGGCTACACCTTC. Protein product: CASSLGPRYGYTF.

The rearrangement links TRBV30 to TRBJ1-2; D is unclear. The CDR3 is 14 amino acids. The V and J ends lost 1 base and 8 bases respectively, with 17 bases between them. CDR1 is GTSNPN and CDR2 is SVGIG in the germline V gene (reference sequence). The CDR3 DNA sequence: TGTGCCTGGAGTGACGAAGTTCGGTTCAAGGGCTACACCTTC. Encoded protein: CAWSDEVRFKGYTF.

CDR3 bases: TGTGCCAGCAGCTTAACCCCCCCGGACCCCCAGCATTTT. Its protein product is CASSLTPPDPQHF. This chain links TRBV11-2 with TRBJ1-5; D is undetermined. Germline V CDR1 and CDR2: SGHAT, FQNNGV. This CDR3 is built from 13 residues. Deletions cut 2 bases from V and 10 bases from J, with 12 bases between.

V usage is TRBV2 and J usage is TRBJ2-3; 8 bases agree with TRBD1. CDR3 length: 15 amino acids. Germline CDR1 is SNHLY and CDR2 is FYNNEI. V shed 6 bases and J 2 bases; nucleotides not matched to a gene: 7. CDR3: CASRVQGVHTDTQYF. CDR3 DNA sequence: TGTGCCAGCAGGGTACAGGGGGTACACACAGATACGCAGTATTTT.

The chain's CDR3 is CASSPLGLAGEQFF. The CDR3 nucleotides are TGTGCCAGCAGCCCATTGGGACTAGCTGGTGAGCAGTTCTTC. The chain combines TRBV7-6 with TRBJ2-1, with 9 bases identical to TRBD2. The CDR3 has 14 amino acids. V lost 5 bases to trimming and J lost 9 bases; unmatched junction nucleotides: 8. In germline, CDR1 is SGHVS, CDR2 FNYEAQ.

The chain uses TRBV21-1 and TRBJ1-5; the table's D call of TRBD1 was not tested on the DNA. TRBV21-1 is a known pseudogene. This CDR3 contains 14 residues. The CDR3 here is CASSQDRWGQPQHF. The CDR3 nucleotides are TGTGCCAGCAGCCAGGACAGGTGGGGTCAGCCCCAGCATTTT.

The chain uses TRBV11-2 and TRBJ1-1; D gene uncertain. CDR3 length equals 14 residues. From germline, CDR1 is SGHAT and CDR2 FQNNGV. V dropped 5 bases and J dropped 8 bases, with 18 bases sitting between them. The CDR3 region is CASSPFVPRVEAFF. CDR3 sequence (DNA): TGTGCCAGCAGCCCCTTCGTCCCCCGCGTGGAAGCTTTCTTT.

This CDR3 is CASSYSQGSNEKLFF. The CDR3 region has the DNA TGTGCCAGCAGTTACTCGCAGGGGTCTAATGAAAAACTGTTTTTT. The genes are TRBV6-5 and TRBJ1-4; possibly TRBD1 for D (6 bases). V dropped 0 bases and J dropped 3 bases, with 8 bases sitting between them. CDR1 and CDR2 (germline): MNHEY, SVGAGI. The CDR3 spans 15 residues.

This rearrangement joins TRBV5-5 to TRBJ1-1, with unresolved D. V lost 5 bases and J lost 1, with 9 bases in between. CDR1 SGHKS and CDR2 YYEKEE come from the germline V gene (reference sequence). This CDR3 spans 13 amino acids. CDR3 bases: TGTGCCAGCAGAAGGAGGGAGAACACTGAAGCTTTCTTT. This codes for CASRRRENTEAFF.

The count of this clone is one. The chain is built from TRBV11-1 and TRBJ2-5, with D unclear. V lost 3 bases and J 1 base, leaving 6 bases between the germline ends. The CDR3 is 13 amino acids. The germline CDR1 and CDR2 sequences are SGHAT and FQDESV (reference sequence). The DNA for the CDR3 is TGTGCCAGCAGCTTCAACACCCAAGAGACCCAGTACTTC. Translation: CASSFNTQETQYF.

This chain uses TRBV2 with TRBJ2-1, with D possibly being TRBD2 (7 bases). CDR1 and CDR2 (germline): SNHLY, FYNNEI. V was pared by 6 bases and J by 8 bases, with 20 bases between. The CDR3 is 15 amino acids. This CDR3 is CASRGGGGSGYEQFF. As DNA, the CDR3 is TGTGCCAGCAGGGGAGGGGGAGGTTCGGGCTATGAGCAGTTCTTC. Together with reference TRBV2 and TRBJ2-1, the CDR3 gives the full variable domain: EPEVTQTPSHQVTQMGQEVILRCVPISNHLYFYWYRQILGQKVEFLVSFYNNEISEKSEIFDDQFSVERPDGSNFTLKIRSTKLEDSAMYFCASRGGGGSGYEQFFGPGTRLTVL.